Below, 5 T cell receptor beta chains from the same sample are listed, as sequenced in a study of blood T cell repertoires in COVID-19. The method was immunoSEQ multiplex PCR; TCRdb's version includes in-frame clones alone and lacks a portion of them. Among fewer than 200,000 clones listed, around 87% were seen once. The sequencing sample was made of peripheral blood. These TCRs come from a woman aged 18 to 35 who had recovered from COVID-19.

This clone was counted a single time. This rearrangement joins TRBV29-1 to TRBJ2-2; tentatively, D is TRBD2 (6 bases). Trimming shortened V by 6 bases and J by 7 bases, and 27 bases separated the two germline ends. This CDR3 is 17 amino acids long. Per germline, CDR1 SQVTM and CDR2 ANQGSEA. The CDR3 region is CSVTRASEEIGHGELFF. CDR3 DNA sequence: TGCAGCGTGACTAGAGCTAGCGAGGAAATCGGGCACGGGGAGCTGTTTTTT.

The CDR3 DNA follows: TGTGCCACCAGTGACCCAAGCGGGGGCCAGTACAATGAGCAGTTCTTC. Its protein product is CATSDPSGGQYNEQFF. The V and J genes are TRBV24-1 and TRBJ2-1; 8 bases match TRBD2. There are 16 residues in the CDR3. The J segment lost 4 bases and the V segment lost 4 bases, leaving 8 bases of the junction unmatched. CDR1 is KGHDR and CDR2 is SFDVKD in the germline V gene.

The chain links TRBV5-1 to TRBJ2-5; tentatively, D is TRBD1 (6 bases). Germline-derived CDR1 and CDR2 are SGHRS and YFSETQ. V was pared by 0 bases and J by 4 bases, with 13 bases between. The CDR3 is 15 amino acids. Here the CDR3 reads CASSLVGAEGETQYF. In DNA, the CDR3 is TGCGCCAGCAGCTTGGTGGGGGCAGAGGGAGAGACCCAGTACTTC.

The rearrangement joins TRBV7-2 to TRBJ1-4, with TRBD1 matching over 7 bases. V lost 2 bases, J lost 8 bases, and 5 bases stayed unmatched. In germline, CDR1 is SGHTA, CDR2 FQGNSA. CDR3 size: 14 residues. CDR3: CASSLRSGGEKLFF. CDR3 sequence (DNA): TGTGCCAGCAGCTTACGGTCAGGGGGGGAAAAACTGTTTTTT.

The chain has TRBV14 and TRBJ1-2; tentatively, D is TRBD1 (6 bases). The CDR3 extends over 15 amino acids. V was shortened by 3 bases and J by 6 bases, with 17 bases between the two germline ends. The V gene's germline CDR1 is SGHDN and CDR2 FVKESK. The DNA for the CDR3 is TGTGCCAGCAGCCACGATACACAGGGCTTCGATGGCTACACCTTC. Its translation: CASSHDTQGFDGYTF. The full variable domain, its missing parts supplied by reference TRBV14 and TRBJ1-2, is EAGVTQFPSHSVIEKGQTVTLRCDPISGHDNLYWYRRVMGKEIKFLLHFVKESKQDESGMPNNRFLAERTGGTYSTLKVQPAELEDSGVYFCASSHDTQGFDGYTFGSGTRLTVV.